This T cell receptor (beta chain) was documented in a study of T cells after yellow fever vaccination. This clonotype has only a few counts. Germline CDR1 SQVTM, CDR2 ANQGSEA. Losses at the gene ends were 6 bases for V and 7 bases for J; bases not matched to a gene: 15. The CDR3 spans 15 residues. TCRdb fed the 5' RACE reads into MiXCR, producing one record per CDR3 protein. The sample shows some 350,000 distinct CDR3 sequences, approximately 10% of them seen only once. The specimen comprised PBMCs, sampled on the day of the first yellow fever vaccination. This receptor was taken from a man aged 18-30 years who received the YFV17D yellow fever vaccine. The chain couples TRBV29-1 to TRBJ2-7; TRBD2 aligns across 10 bases. CDR3 amino acids: CSVTTVGLAEKEQYF. CDR3 in DNA: TGCAGCGTCACAACCGTCGGACTAGCGGAGAAAGAGCAGTACTTC.